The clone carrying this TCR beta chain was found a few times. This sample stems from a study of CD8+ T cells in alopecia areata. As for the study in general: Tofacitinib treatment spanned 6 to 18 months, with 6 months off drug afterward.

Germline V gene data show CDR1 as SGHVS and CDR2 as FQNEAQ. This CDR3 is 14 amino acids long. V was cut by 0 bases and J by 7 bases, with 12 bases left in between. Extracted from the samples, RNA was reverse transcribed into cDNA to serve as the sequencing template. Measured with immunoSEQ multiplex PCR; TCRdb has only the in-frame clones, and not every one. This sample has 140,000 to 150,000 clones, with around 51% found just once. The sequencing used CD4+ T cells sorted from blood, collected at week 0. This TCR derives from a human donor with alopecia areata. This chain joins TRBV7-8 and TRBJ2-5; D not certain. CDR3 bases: TGTGCCAGCAGCTTAGCAAGGGTTTTGGCGACCCAGTACTTC. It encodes CASSLARVLATQYF.